This T cell receptor (beta chain) was recorded in a study of blood T cell repertoires in COVID-19. Study background: T cells, B-cell-depleted T cells, or PBMCs supplied cDNA or gDNA.

CDR1 and CDR2 from the germline V gene are SGHRS and YFSETQ. The CDR3 sequence is 14 residues long. V was shortened by 3 bases and J by 0 bases, with 9 bases between the two germline ends. Patients of the Seattle cohort, enrolled during active infection, were followed longitudinally. Assay used: immunoSEQ multiplex PCR; TCRdb lists only in-frame clones, some missing. Here the sample spans roughly 120,000 clones, 60% to 80% being singletons. The rearrangement uses TRBV5-1 and TRBJ1-1, with D unclear. The sequenced sample was peripheral blood. This TCR was recovered from a man aged 80 or over with COVID-19, enrolled during active disease. The CDR3 protein is CASSSTHMNTEAFF. Here the CDR3 DNA reads TGCGCCAGCAGCTCGACACATATGAACACTGAAGCTTTCTTT.